The 22 T cell receptor beta chains listed next were all sequenced from one sample in a study of cytomegalovirus exposure and HLA in healthy donors (TCRdb year 2017). The library was obtained by the immunoSEQ multiplex PCR assay. A mixture of 60 forward primers for TCR Vbeta segments and 13 reverse primers for TCR Jbeta segments was used in the multiplex PCR. TCRdb stores this immuneACCESS table with in-frame sequences only. Part of the clones is absent; in the studies checked, under half of the shortfall reflects unresolved V genes, and no reason is known for the rest. The sample table shows some 150,000 clones, and roughly 85% are seen once. The ten largest clones capture under 2.5% of the sample. Material: PBMCs. The receptors were sampled from a man aged 40-50 years in good health and CMV-seronegative.

The gene calls are TRBV6-6 and TRBJ2-3; TRBD1 matches at 11 bases. This CDR3 has 15 residues. Germline V lookup: CDR1 MNHNY, CDR2 SVGAGI (reference sequence). V was clipped by 5 bases and J by 3 bases; unmatched bases: 4. The CDR3 DNA is TGTGCCAGCAGTAACCGGGACAGGGGGACAGATACGCAGTATTTT. It yields the protein CASSNRDRGTDTQYF.

The V call is TRBV6-1, the J call TRBJ2-1; D is uncertain. This CDR3 comprises 15 residues. Trimming removed 7 bases at V and 0 bases at J, with 13 bases between. From germline, CDR1 is MNHNS and CDR2 SASEGT. The CDR3 DNA follows: TGTGCCAGCAAGGTCAGCCACAGCTCCTACAATGAGCAGTTCTTC. Amino acid sequence: CASKVSHSSYNEQFF.

This rearrangement joins TRBV6-1 to TRBJ2-7; 11 positions agree with TRBD2. Germline CDR1 reads MNHNS; CDR2 reads SASEGT. The CDR3 is 14 amino acids. The V segment lost 5 bases and the J segment 4 bases; nucleotides outside the gene matches: 4. The CDR3 bases are TGTGCCAGCAGTTCCCTAGCGGGAGGTTACGAGCAGTACTTC. This gives the protein CASSSLAGGYEQYF.

This clone was picked up one time. V gene TRBV5-1 combines with J gene TRBJ2-1; possible D gene TRBD2, 6 bases. The V end lost 4 bases, the J end lost 3 bases, and 14 bases lay between the germline ends. CDR3 length equals 15 residues. Germline V CDR1 and CDR2: SGHRS, YFSETQ. The CDR3 loop reads CASSRTTLGYNEQFF. The CDR3 nucleotides read TGCGCCAGCAGCCGGACTACCCTGGGCTACAATGAGCAGTTCTTC. The variable domain in full, completed from reference TRBV5-1 and TRBJ2-1, reads KAGVTQTPRYLIKTRGQQVTLSCSPISGHRSVSWYQQTPGQGLQFLFEYFSETQRNKGNFPGRFSGRQFSNSRSEMNVSTLELGDSALYLCASSRTTLGYNEQFFGPGTRLTVL.

This clone was observed once. The rearrangement links TRBV5-4 to TRBJ2-3, with D unresolved. The DNA end favors TRBJ1-5, so the J call may be wrong. The CDR3 is made up of 14 amino acids. Germline V gives CDR1 SGHNT, CDR2 YYREEE (reference sequence). CDR3 sequence: CASSELAGFDTQHF. CDR3 sequence (DNA): TGTGCCAGCAGCGAACTAGCGGGCTTCGATACGCAGCATTTT.

The genes are TRBV2 and TRBJ1-4; D gene ambiguous. V lost 7 bases, J lost 0 bases, and 9 bases lay in between. Germline CDR1 reads SNHLY; CDR2 reads FYNNEI. The CDR3 sequence is 14 residues long. CDR3 DNA sequence: TGTGCCAGCAAAGTCTCAGCAACTAATGAAAAACTGTTTTTT. Translation gives CASKVSATNEKLFF. The whole variable domain, filled in from reference TRBV2 and TRBJ1-4, reads EPEVTQTPSHQVTQMGQEVILRCVPISNHLYFYWYRQILGQKVEFLVSFYNNEISEKSEIFDDQFSVERPDGSNFTLKIRSTKLEDSAMYFCASKVSATNEKLFFGSGTQLSVL.

The rearrangement uses TRBV7-2 and TRBJ2-2; no clear D gene. V was pared by 1 base and J by 7 bases, with 13 bases between. The CDR3 is made up of 15 amino acids. Germline CDR1 is SGHTA and CDR2 is FQGNSA. The CDR3 DNA reads as TGTGCCAGCAGCTTAGGAGGTAGTCGAGGCGGGGAGCTGTTTTTT. It codes for CASSLGGSRGGELFF.

The chain joins TRBV11-2 to TRBJ2-7, with 9 bases identical to TRBD1. The V segment lost 5 bases and the J segment 7 bases; nucleotides outside the gene matches: 12. The germline CDR1 and CDR2 sequences are SGHAT and FQNNGV. This CDR3 is built from 15 residues. The CDR3 is CASSPWTGVPREQYF. The CDR3 nucleotides are TGTGCCAGCAGCCCATGGACAGGGGTTCCCCGGGAGCAGTACTTC.

The chain uses TRBV6-1 and TRBJ2-7; 7 nucleotides align to TRBD2. CDR3 length equals 15 residues. With 3 bases clipped from V and 6 bases from J, the junction kept 11 bases outside the gene matches. Germline assignment: CDR1 MNHNS and CDR2 SASEGT. The CDR3 is CASSESSGLWGEQYF. CDR3 nucleotides: TGTGCCAGCAGTGAGTCTAGCGGACTATGGGGCGAGCAGTACTTC.

The V call is TRBV18, the J call TRBJ1-4; D possibly corresponds to TRBD1 (5 bases). V was clipped by 1 base and J by 8 bases, with 11 bases between them. The V gene's germline CDR1 is KGHSH and CDR2 LQKENI. CDR3 length: 14 amino acids. The CDR3 spells CASSPQGPEEKLFF. CDR3 in DNA: TGTGCCAGCTCACCACAGGGGCCCGAGGAAAAACTGTTTTTT.

This clone appeared a few times. This chain joins TRBV5-8 and TRBJ1-2, with D unclear. This CDR3 is 14 amino acids long. Trimming took 3 bases from V and 7 from J, leaving 16 bases between them. Germline V gene sequence: CDR1 SGHTS, CDR2 YDEGEE. The CDR3 DNA reads as TGTGCCAGCAGCTCCGGAGGGTGGAGTGGTGGCTACACCTTC. Its translation: CASSSGGWSGGYTF.

With regard to this clone: A read error may produce the germline difference seen at one junction end. Additional DNA sequences in this sample encode the identical CDR3. The chain joins TRBV7-9 to TRBJ2-3; tentative D call: TRBD2 (5 bases). The CDR3 extends over 15 amino acids. Looked up from germline, CDR1 is SEHNR and CDR2 is FQNEAQ (reference sequence). This chain's CDR3 is CSSSFEGISSDTQYF. CDR3 nucleotides: TGTTCCAGCAGCTTCGAGGGTATTAGTTCAGATACGCAGTATTTC.

This clone was counted a single time. Mismatch with germline at one junction end may stem from a read error. The chain joins TRBV28 to TRBJ2-6; TRBD2 matches at 8 bases. This CDR3 has 18 amino acids. The germline V gene has CDR1 MDHEN and CDR2 SYDVKM. CDR3 in DNA: TGTGCCAGCAGTCCCCCCTTGGCGGGAGGCTCTGGGGCCAACGGCCTGACTTTC. Translating it yields CASSPPLAGGSGANGLTF. Looking up the rest from reference TRBV28 and TRBJ2-6 gives the full variable domain: DVKVTQSSRYLVKRTGEKVFLECVQDMDHENMFWYRQDPGLGLRLIYFSYDVKMKEKGDIPEGYSVSREKKERFSLILESASTNQTSMYLCASSPPLAGGSGANGLTFGAGSRLTVL.

The V call is TRBV9, the J call TRBJ2-1, with 12 positions matching TRBD2. Trimming removed 3 bases from V and 5 bases from J; junction bases left unmatched: 3. Germline V lookup: CDR1 SGDLS, CDR2 YYNGEE. The CDR3 sequence is 15 residues long. The CDR3 loop reads CASSGGLAGNNEQFF. DNA for the CDR3: TGTGCCAGCAGCGGAGGACTAGCGGGGAACAATGAGCAGTTCTTC.

This clone is a singleton in its sample. The chain carries TRBV4-2 and TRBJ2-1, with D maybe TRBD2 (5 bases). V was trimmed by 3 bases and J by 11 bases, leaving 17 bases between them. Germline V lookup: CDR1 LGHNA, CDR2 YNFKEQ. CDR3 size: 14 residues. The CDR3 coding sequence is TGTGCCAGCAGCCATGGGCCTAGCTCTGTCCAGCAGTTCTTC. Protein product: CASSHGPSSVQQFF.

The chain uses TRBV21-1 and TRBJ2-7; TRBD2 is the table's D call and was not checked against the DNA. TRBV21-1 counts as a pseudogene. CDR3 size: 15 residues. The CDR3 is CASSKGAGGPYEQYF. In DNA form, the CDR3 reads TGTGCCAGCAGCAAAGGAGCGGGAGGGCCCTACGAGCAGTACTTC.

The chain uses TRBV6-1 and TRBJ2-5, with a possible D match to TRBD1 (6 bases). Judging by the DNA end, TRBJ2-7 fits better; the J call may be wrong. There are 13 residues in the CDR3. Germline CDR1 reads MNHNS; CDR2 reads SASEGT. CDR3 sequence (DNA): TGTGCCAGCAGGAAGACAGGCGCCTACGAGCAGTACTTC. It yields the protein CASRKTGAYEQYF.

The chain combines TRBV10-3 with TRBJ2-7; unclear D gene. The CDR3 is made up of 15 amino acids. Trimming took off 6 bases at V and 3 bases at J, with 18 bases between the two ends. CDR1 and CDR2 from the germline V gene are ENHRY and SYGVKD. This chain's CDR3 is CAISTRAVGDYEQYF. The CDR3 DNA sequence: TGTGCCATCAGCACCAGAGCTGTAGGAGACTACGAGCAGTACTTC.

The V and J genes are TRBV6-1 and TRBJ1-2, with TRBD1 matching 9 bases. Germline CDR1 is MNHNS and CDR2 is SASEGT. Trimming removed 6 bases from V and 8 bases from J; junction bases left unmatched: 7. The CDR3 contains 13 residues. The DNA for the CDR3 is TGTGCCAGCAGACCTAGGACAGGGGAAGGCTACACCTTC. As protein: CASRPRTGEGYTF.

The chain couples TRBV10-3 to TRBJ2-7, with 7 positions matching TRBD2. Germline CDR1 and CDR2: ENHRY and SYGVKD. There are 13 residues in the CDR3. V shed 3 bases and J 5 bases; nucleotides not matched to a gene: 4. This CDR3 reads CAISDVSGNEQYF. The CDR3 nucleotides read TGTGCCATCAGTGACGTGAGCGGGAACGAGCAGTACTTC.

The chain couples TRBV13 to TRBJ2-2; TRBD2 matches at 12 bases. With 6 bases clipped from V and 11 bases from J, the junction kept 16 bases outside the gene matches. This CDR3 region has 17 residues. Looked up from germline, CDR1 is PRHDT and CDR2 is FYEKMQ (reference sequence). The CDR3 spells CASRTGLLAGGRRELFF. In DNA form, the CDR3 reads TGTGCCAGCAGGACAGGGCTACTAGCGGGAGGCAGGCGAGAGCTGTTTTTT.

The V gene is TRBV27, the J gene TRBJ2-5, with TRBD2 matching over 7 bases. Germline CDR1 reads MNHEY; CDR2 reads SMNVEV (reference sequence). With 8 bases clipped from V and 5 bases from J, the junction kept 11 bases outside the gene matches. The length of the CDR3 is 14 residues. DNA of the CDR3: TGTGCCAGCGGAGAGACTAGCCCAAGGGAGACCCAGTACTTC. Protein sequence: CASGETSPRETQYF.